The T cell receptor beta chain described here comes from a study of T cells in Graves' hyperthyroidism and ophthalmopathy. Study-level results: Through a model of 13 V-J features, ophthalmopathy was separated from stable hyperthyroidism.

Stable hyperthyroidism: no ophthalmopathy progression over 18 months of follow-up. Diagnoses rested on clinical symptoms, serum thyroxine and TRAb, thyroid ultrasound and orbital computed tomography. Amplified TCR beta CDR3 regions came from RNA transcripts. HTBI primers were the set used in a first-round RT-PCR of the TCR CDR3. TCRdb processed the multiplex PCR reads anew with MiXCR; each CDR3 protein has one entry. The repertoire has about 360,000 distinct CDR3 sequences, over 10% of them found once; the top ten carry 9.2%. With regard to this clonotype: Antigen unknown.

Sequenced sample: blood. This TCR was sampled from a woman younger than 35 with Graves' hyperthyroidism.

CDR3 DNA sequence: TGTGCCAGCAGTAACGAGGAGAGCTCCTACAATGAGCAGTTCTTC. It specifies CASSNEESSYNEQFF. The rearrangement links TRBV6-4 to TRBJ2-1; D gene ambiguous. This CDR3 has 15 amino acids. In germline, CDR1 is MRHNA, CDR2 SNTAGT. V gave up 5 bases and J gave up 0 bases, with 11 bases separating them.